The 10 T cell receptor beta chains below come from one sample, sequenced in a study of regulatory T cells in long-lasting Graves disease (dated by TCRdb to about 2021). The library was generated by multiplex PCR. TCRdb shows the sequencer as Illumina HiSeq 4000. To build TCR beta libraries, CDR3 regions were amplified by Arm-PCR using iRepertoire HTBI primers. Using fastp trimming at Q25 and MiXCR clonotype assembly, TCRdb reanalyzed the public sequencing data and kept in-frame beta chains. CDR3 protein sequences are deduplicated, and each keeps its most common genes and DNA. This sample gives hundreds of thousands of distinct CDR3 sequences in total; 15% to 20% of them show up just once. Around 25% of the sample comes from the top ten. The time point label for this specimen denotes: newly diagnosed GD, antithyroid drugs for less than 3 months. For both TCR sequencing and RNA sequencing, RNA was extracted from PBMCs in TRIzol.

The sample was also reused in another study, on T cells in Graves' hyperthyroidism and ophthalmopathy.

Sequences were derived from peripheral blood mononuclear cells (PBMCs), sampled at new diagnosis, from a patient treated with antithyroid drugs. The receptors were gathered from a woman aged 35-65 years with Graves disease. Donor details come from another sample of the same person, matched by shared clones.

About this clonotype: This could be a read error, since a much larger clone is one nucleotide away. This CDR3 reads CASGTRDGYNEQYF. CDR3 coding DNA: TGTGCCAGCGGAACCCGGGACGGATACAATGAGCAGTACTTC. The rearrangement uses TRBV27 and TRBJ2-1; D tentatively reads TRBD1 or TRBD2 (5 bases each). The DNA end is more similar to TRBJ2-7, so the J call may be wrong. The germline V gene encodes CDR1 MNHEY and CDR2 SMNVEV (reference sequence). The CDR3 sequence is 14 residues long.

This clonotype was found a few times. The chain links TRBV16 to TRBJ1-2; D is unclear. Trimming removed 4 bases from V and 11 bases from J, with 17 bases in between. Germline CDR1 KGHSY, CDR2 FQNENV. The CDR3 is 13 amino acids. The CDR3 bases are TGTGCCAGCAGCCCTACTCGATCGTCGTCATACACCTTC. Protein: CASSPTRSSSYTF.

This chain connects TRBV9 to TRBJ2-2; no firm D call. Germline CDR1 SGDLS, CDR2 YYNGEE. Trimming took 4 bases from V and 5 from J, leaving 18 bases between them. The CDR3 runs to 16 residues. The CDR3 region has the DNA TGTGCCAGCAGCCCACGACCAGACGATGAGACCGGGGAGCTGTTTTTT. Its protein product is CASSPRPDDETGELFF. The entire variable domain, with the rest obtained from reference TRBV9 and TRBJ2-2, is as follows: DSGVTQTPKHLITATGQRVTLRCSPRSGDLSVYWYQQSLDQGLQFLIQYYNGEERAKGNILERFSAQQFPDLHSELNLSSLELGDSALYFCASSPRPDDETGELFFGEGSRLTVL.

This clonotype showed up just a few times. The rearrangement joins TRBV5-1 to TRBJ2-3, with 7 nucleotides matching TRBD1. CDR3 length equals 16 residues. The germline CDR1 and CDR2 sequences are SGHRS and YFSETQ. J lost 4 bases, V lost 1 base, and 9 bases had no gene match. In DNA form, the CDR3 reads TGCGCCAGCAGCTTGAGAGGGGGCGGTCTACCAGATACGCAGTATTTT. Protein sequence: CASSLRGGGLPDTQYF.

This clonotype was found many times. The rearrangement links TRBV4-1 to TRBJ2-7, with 12 bases matching TRBD2. V lost 4 bases, J lost 1 base, and 5 bases stayed unmatched. There are 16 residues in the CDR3. Germline V lookup: CDR1 MGHRA, CDR2 YSYEKL. CDR3 nucleotides: TGCGCCAGCAGCCGTACACTAGCGGGGGGTTCCTACGAGCAGTACTTC. Encoded protein: CASSRTLAGGSYEQYF.

This clonotype was seen more than once but under ten times. The V gene is TRBV12-3 or TRBV12-4, the J gene TRBJ2-2, with 7 bases that match TRBD2. V lost 3 bases and J lost 3; bases outside the gene matches: 4. This CDR3 has 15 amino acids. Here the CDR3 DNA reads TGTGCCAGCAGTTTTGGCGGGGGTTACACCGGGGAGCTGTTTTTT. It specifies CASSFGGGYTGELFF.

At least ten counts were recorded for this clonotype. This chain joins TRBV7-9 and TRBJ2-7; a possible D gene is TRBD1 (6 bases). This CDR3 is built from 15 residues. V was shortened by 4 bases and J by 3 bases, with 16 bases between the two germline ends. Germline V CDR1 and CDR2: SEHNR, FQNEAQ (reference sequence). CDR3 sequence: CASSYSGTYSYEQYF. The CDR3, as DNA: TGTGCCAGCAGCTACTCCGGGACATACAGCTACGAGCAGTACTTC.

DNA for the CDR3: TGCAGTGCTCCGGGTGGGCATTGGGGCACTGAAGCTTTCTTT. It yields the protein CSAPGGHWGTEAFF. The chain combines TRBV20-1 with TRBJ1-1; no clear D. V was clipped by 5 bases and J by 4 bases, with 17 bases between them. This CDR3 has 14 residues. Germline CDR1 reads DFQATT; CDR2 reads SNEGSKA (reference sequence).

At least ten counts were recorded for this clonotype. The rearrangement uses TRBV7-9 and TRBJ2-7; maybe TRBD1 (6 bases). This CDR3 spans 14 amino acids. Trimming removed 5 bases from V and 3 bases from J, with 14 bases in between. In germline, CDR1 is SEHNR, CDR2 FQNEAQ (reference sequence). In DNA, the CDR3 is TGTGCCAGCAGCACCACGATCAGGGGCTACGAGCAGTACTTC. This sequence encodes CASSTTIRGYEQYF.

Ten or more counts support this clonotype. The rearrangement uses TRBV2 and TRBJ2-7; no reliable D call. Germline V gene data show CDR1 as SNHLY and CDR2 as FYNNEI. The CDR3 is 11 residues long. With 7 bases removed from V and 2 bases from J, the gap between germline ends came to 6 bases. CDR3 loop: CASTDPYEQYF. CDR3 nucleotide sequence: TGTGCCAGCACCGACCCCTACGAGCAGTACTTC.